The rows below give T cell receptor beta chains drawn from one sample of a study of Ad26.COV2.S vaccination and SARS-CoV-2 variants. Produced via immunoSEQ multiplex PCR; TCRdb's table is partial and in-frame only. The table has 400,000 to 450,000 clones, about 93% seen once. The sequences come from peripheral blood, collected in a trial of Ad26.COV2.S vaccine versus placebo. All receptors derive from a person aged 18 to 59 who received the Ad26.COV2.S COVID-19 vaccine or a placebo. The CDR3 runs from the conserved cysteine through the conserved F or W. Fields, in order: D gene, clone size, J gene, V gene, CDR3 DNA, CDR3 protein. The D gene is left open where the match is weak. The listing skips clone size in some rows; elsewhere it reads once, few, many or a size class.

TRBD1 once TRBJ1-3 TRBV15 TGTGCCACCAGCTCCAGGGGACAGGGGGCTGGAAACACCATATATTTT CATSSRGQGAGNTIYF
TRBD2 - TRBJ2-7 TRBV6-5 TGTGCCAGCAGTAACCTAGCGGGCCTCACCTACGAGCAGTACTTC CASSNLAGLTYEQYF
- - TRBJ1-1 TRBV5-1 TGCGCCAGCAGCTTGGGGTTCAGCGACACTGAAGCTTTCTTT CASSLGFSDTEAFF
- - TRBJ2-1 TRBV10-2 TGCGCCAGCAGTGGACAGGGAAGGGGGGGTTACAATGAGCAGTTCTTC CASSGQGRGGYNEQFF
- - TRBJ2-3 TRBV9 TGTGCCAGCAACCCCACGGCCTTTTACACAGATACGCAGTATTTT CASNPTAFYTDTQYF
- few TRBJ1-5 TRBV7-9 TGTGCCAGCAGCTTAGCTTCGACGGACAATCAGCCCCAGCATTTT CASSLASTDNQPQHF
TRBD1 - TRBJ2-1 TRBV6-4 TGTGCCAGCAAAGGGACAGGGAGGAATGAGCAGTTCTTC CASKGTGRNEQFF
- - TRBJ2-6 TRBV6-2/TRBV6-3 TGTGCCAGCAGTTACTCCCTTAAAATCCCAGGGTTCTCCTCTGGGGCCAACGTCCTGACTTTC CASSYSLKIPGFSSGANVLTF
- - TRBJ2-3 TRBV24-1 TGTGCCACCAGTGATTCGACCGGATATACGCAGTATTTT CATSDSTGYTQYF
- - TRBJ1-1 TRBV6-5 TGTGCCAGCAGGCGAACAGGTGCTCTGAACACTGAAGCTTTCTTT CASRRTGALNTEAFF
- - TRBJ2-7 TRBV4-3 TGCGCCAGCAGCCAAGGGCCGGTCTACGAGCAGTACTTC CASSQGPVYEQYF
TRBD2 - TRBJ2-1 TRBV30 TGTGCCTGCCAGCTAAGCGGGATCCACAATGAGCAGTTCTTC CACQLSGIHNEQFF
TRBD2 once TRBJ2-7 TRBV7-2 TGTGCCAGCAGCCCAGACGGACTAGCGGGAGGCTACGAGCAGTACTTC CASSPDGLAGGYEQYF
- few TRBJ1-1 TRBV14 TGTGCCAGCAGCCAACACCAGAACACTGAAGCTTTCTTT CASSQHQNTEAFF
- - TRBJ1-1 TRBV7-9 TGTGCCAGCTTTGGGGCGCTCCGTGGAGCTTTCTTT CASFGALRGAFF
- - TRBJ2-5 TRBV3-1/TRBV3-2 TGTGCCAGCAGCCAAGAGCGACAGGAACAAGAGACCCAGTACTTC CASSQERQEQETQYF
TRBD2 - TRBJ2-7 TRBV6-2/TRBV6-3 TGTGCCAGCAGTTCTATTACTAGCGGGAGCCTCTACGAGCAGTACTTC CASSSITSGSLYEQYF
TRBD1 - TRBJ2-2 TRBV27 TGTGCCAGCAGGAAGGGACAGTCGAACACCGGGGAGCTGTTTTTT CASRKGQSNTGELFF
TRBD2 - TRBJ2-1 TRBV2 TGTGCCAGCAGTAACTTTGGACTAGCGGGAGAGGTCTTC CASSNFGLAGEVF
TRBD2 - TRBJ2-1 TRBV3-1/TRBV3-2 TGTGCCAGCAGCCGAAGGACTAGCGGATACAATGAGCAGTTCTTC CASSRRTSGYNEQFF
- - TRBJ1-1 TRBV7-2 TGTGCCAGCAGCAAAGGACTGATAAACACTGAAGCTTTCTTT CASSKGLINTEAFF
TRBD1 - TRBJ2-7 TRBV30 TGTGCCTGGACCCTTCGACAGGGGTTCTCCTACGAGCAGTACTTC CAWTLRQGFSYEQYF
- - TRBJ2-1 TRBV9 TGTGCCAGCAAGGCGGCGGGAACACGCAGTGAGCAGTTCTTC CASKAAGTRSEQFF
- - TRBJ2-1 TRBV10-3 TGTGCCATCAGTGAGTCCCCCGGGATGGGGAACAATGAGCAGTTCTTC CAISESPGMGNNEQFF
TRBD2 - TRBJ2-1 TRBV5-1 TGCGCCAGCAGCTTGTTTGCTAGCGGGAGTAAGTTGAACAATGAGCAGTTCTTC CASSLFASGSKLNNEQFF
- - TRBJ1-2 TRBV6-5 TGTGCCAGCAGTTACGTTGGGGGGGCCGGGTATGGCTACACCTTC CASSYVGGAGYGYTF
TRBD1 - TRBJ1-1 TRBV5-1 TGCGCCAGCAGCTTGGAGGCAGGGGGTCCCTATTTGGGAACTGAAGCTTTCTTT CASSLEAGGPYLGTEAFF
TRBD1 - TRBJ2-7 TRBV5-4 TGTGCCAGCAGTCACACAGGGGACGAGCAGTACTTC CASSHTGDEQYF
TRBD2 - TRBJ2-7 TRBV27 TGTGCCAGCAGTTTAAGGGGACTAGCGGACTCCTACGAGCAGTACTTC CASSLRGLADSYEQYF
TRBD2 - TRBJ2-7 TRBV6-5 TGTGCCAGCAGTTACTCGACTAGCGGGAGCTACGAGCAGTACTTC CASSYSTSGSYEQYF
- - TRBJ2-2 TRBV5-4 TGTGCCAGCAGTCGGGACCCAACCGGGGAGCTGTTTTTT CASSRDPTGELFF
- - TRBJ2-7 TRBV6-5 TGTGCCAGCACCAAACAGGGTCCCATTGGCGAGCAGTACTTC CASTKQGPIGEQYF
- - TRBJ1-6 TRBV30 TGTGCCTGGAGTCAAAATCTAGGGGATTCACCCCTCCACTTT CAWSQNLGDSPLHF
TRBD2 - TRBJ2-3 TRBV2 TGTGCCAGCAGTGAAAAGGGTCTGTCCCCTAGCGGGAGTTCAGATACGCAGTATTTT CASSEKGLSPSGSSDTQYF
TRBD1 - TRBJ1-6 TRBV3-1/TRBV3-2 TGTGCCAGCAGTCAAGCAGGGGGGAGCCTATCACCCCTCCACTTT CASSQAGGSLSPLHF
TRBD2 - TRBJ2-7 TRBV27 TGTGCCAGCAGCAGGGGACTAGCGGGACTTTACGAGCAGTACTTC CASSRGLAGLYEQYF
- - TRBJ2-7 TRBV11-2 TGTGCCAGCAGCTTAGACCAGACCTTGTACGAGCAGTACTTC CASSLDQTLYEQYF
- - TRBJ1-5 TRBV2 TGTGCCAGCACCAAGCGGGAAAATCAGCCCCAGCATTTT CASTKRENQPQHF
- - TRBJ1-2 TRBV19 TGTGCCAGTAGTACTCAGGTTGTGGCAAGCTATGGCTACACCTTC CASSTQVVASYGYTF
- - TRBJ1-5 TRBV7-9 TGTGCCAGCAGCCTCCTGGGATATCAGCCCCAGCATTTT CASSLLGYQPQHF
TRBD1 - TRBJ1-1 TRBV9 TGTGCCAGCAGCGCCGGACAGGGCTTCGAAGCTTTCTTT CASSAGQGFEAFF
TRBD1 - TRBJ1-3 TRBV7-2 TGTGCCAGCAGCATTACCACAGGGGTGGGAAACACCATATATTTT CASSITTGVGNTIYF
- - TRBJ1-1 TRBV3-1/TRBV3-2 TGTGCCAGCAGCCAGGCGAGGGACGGAGGAGCTTTCTTT CASSQARDGGAFF
TRBD1 - TRBJ2-7 TRBV5-8 TGTGCCAGCAGCCCCCCAGGGGGTTGGGGGTTAGAGCAGTACTTC CASSPPGGWGLEQYF
TRBD2 - TRBJ2-1 TRBV4-1 TGCGCCAGCAGCCAAGATCGGCCAGCGGGACCCTATTACAATGAGCAGTTCTTC CASSQDRPAGPYYNEQFF
- - TRBJ1-5 TRBV29-1 TGCAGCGATCCCGGGTGGAGGGCCCATAGCAATCAGCCCCAGCATTTT CSDPGWRAHSNQPQHF
- - TRBJ1-2 TRBV27 TGTGCCAGCAGTTTCAGTCAGGGTCATGGCTACACCTTC CASSFSQGHGYTF
- - TRBJ2-7 TRBV7-6 TGTGCCAGCAGCTTAGAACCCGCCGTGGAGGAGCAGTACTTC CASSLEPAVEEQYF
- - TRBJ1-5 TRBV7-2 TGTGCCAGCAGCCCGGAGGGCAATCAGCCCCAGCATTTT CASSPEGNQPQHF
- few TRBJ1-1 TRBV7-9 TGTGCCAGCAGCTTAGATTTGGCGCGGACTGAAGCTTTCTTT CASSLDLARTEAFF
- - TRBJ2-7 TRBV5-1 TGCGCCAGCAGCTTGTCCGGGACACTGACCTACGAGCAGTACTTC CASSLSGTLTYEQYF
- once TRBJ2-4 TRBV11-2 TGTGCCAGCAGCGATGACCTAAGGAACATTCAGTACTTC CASSDDLRNIQYF
- - TRBJ2-1 TRBV30 TGTGCCTGGAGCTACGACAGCAGCTCCTACAATGAGCAGTTCTTC CAWSYDSSSYNEQFF
- - TRBJ1-2 TRBV15 TGTGCCACCAGCACCAACTTAAGATCCTATGGCTACACCTTC CATSTNLRSYGYTF
- - TRBJ2-7 TRBV6-2/TRBV6-3 TGTGCCAGCAGTTACGGAGGGACAGCTTACGAGCAGTACTTC CASSYGGTAYEQYF